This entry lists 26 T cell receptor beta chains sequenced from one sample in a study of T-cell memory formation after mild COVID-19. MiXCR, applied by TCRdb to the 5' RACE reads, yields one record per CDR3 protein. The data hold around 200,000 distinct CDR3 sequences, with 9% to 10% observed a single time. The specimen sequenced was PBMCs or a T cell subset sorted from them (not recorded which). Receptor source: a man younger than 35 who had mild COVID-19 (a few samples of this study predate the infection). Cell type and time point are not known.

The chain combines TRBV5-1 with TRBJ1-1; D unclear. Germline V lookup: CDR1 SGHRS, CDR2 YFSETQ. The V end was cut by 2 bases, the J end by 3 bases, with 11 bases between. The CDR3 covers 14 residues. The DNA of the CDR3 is TGCGCCAGCAGCTTAAGCGGGTTGGACACTGAAGCTTTCTTT. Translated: CASSLSGLDTEAFF.

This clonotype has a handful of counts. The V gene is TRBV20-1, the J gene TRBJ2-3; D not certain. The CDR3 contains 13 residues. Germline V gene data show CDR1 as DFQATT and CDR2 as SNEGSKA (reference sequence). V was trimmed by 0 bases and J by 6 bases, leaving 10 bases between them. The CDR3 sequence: CSARDVGGDTQYF. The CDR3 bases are TGCAGTGCTAGAGATGTCGGTGGGGATACGCAGTATTTT.

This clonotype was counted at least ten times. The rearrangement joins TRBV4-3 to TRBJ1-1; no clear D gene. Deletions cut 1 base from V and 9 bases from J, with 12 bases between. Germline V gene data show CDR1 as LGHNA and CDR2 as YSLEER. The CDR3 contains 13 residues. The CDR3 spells CASSQALGGQAFF. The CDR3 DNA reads TGCGCCAGCAGCCAAGCGCTCGGAGGGCAAGCTTTCTTT.

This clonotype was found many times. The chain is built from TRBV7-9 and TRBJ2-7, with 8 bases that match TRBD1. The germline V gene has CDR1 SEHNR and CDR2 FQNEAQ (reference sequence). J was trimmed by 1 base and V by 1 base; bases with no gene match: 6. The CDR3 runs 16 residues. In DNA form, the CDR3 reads TGTGCCAGCAGCTTAGGGGCAGGGGGCGCATCCTACGAGCAGTACGTC. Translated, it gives CASSLGAGGASYEQYV.

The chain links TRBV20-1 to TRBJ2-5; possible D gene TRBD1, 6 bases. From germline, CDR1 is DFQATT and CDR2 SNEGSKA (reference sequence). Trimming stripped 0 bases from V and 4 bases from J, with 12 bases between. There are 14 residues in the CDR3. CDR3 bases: TGCAGTGCTAGAGACACAGGGAAGAGAGAGACCCAGTACTTC. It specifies CSARDTGKRETQYF.

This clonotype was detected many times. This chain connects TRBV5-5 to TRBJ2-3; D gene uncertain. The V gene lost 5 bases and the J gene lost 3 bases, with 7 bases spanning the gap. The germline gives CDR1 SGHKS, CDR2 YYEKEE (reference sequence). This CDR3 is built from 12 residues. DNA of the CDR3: TGTGCCAGCAGGGGGTGGACAGATACGCAGTATTTT. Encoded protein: CASRGWTDTQYF. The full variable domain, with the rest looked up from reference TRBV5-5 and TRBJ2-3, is DAGVTQSPTHLIKTRGQQVTLRCSPISGHKSVSWYQQVLGQGPQFIFQYYEKEERGRGNFPDRFSARQFPNYSSELNVNALLLGDSALYLCASRGWTDTQYFGPGTRLTVL.

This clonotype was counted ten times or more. CDR3 coding DNA: TGCGCCAGCAGCCGCCTGGGTCCGGGACACCAAGAGACCCAGTACTTC. Protein sequence: CASSRLGPGHQETQYF. The V and J genes are TRBV4-3 and TRBJ2-5; D may correspond to TRBD1 or TRBD2 (5 bases each). The germline gives CDR1 LGHNA, CDR2 YSLEER. This CDR3 has 16 residues. V lost 4 bases and J lost 0, with 15 bases in between.

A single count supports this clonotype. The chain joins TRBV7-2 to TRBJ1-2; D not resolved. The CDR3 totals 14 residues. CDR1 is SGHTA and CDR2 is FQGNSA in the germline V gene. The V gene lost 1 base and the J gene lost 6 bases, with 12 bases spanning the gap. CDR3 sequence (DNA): TGTGCCAGCAGCTTAGGTTGGTCTGGGAATGGCTACACCTTC. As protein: CASSLGWSGNGYTF.

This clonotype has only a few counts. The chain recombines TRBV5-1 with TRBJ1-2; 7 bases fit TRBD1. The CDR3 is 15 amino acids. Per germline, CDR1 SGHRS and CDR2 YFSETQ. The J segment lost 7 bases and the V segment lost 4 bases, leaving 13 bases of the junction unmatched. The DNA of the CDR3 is TGCGCCAGCAGCCCCCCACCTAGGGGGCCCGGTGGCTACACCTTC. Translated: CASSPPPRGPGGYTF.

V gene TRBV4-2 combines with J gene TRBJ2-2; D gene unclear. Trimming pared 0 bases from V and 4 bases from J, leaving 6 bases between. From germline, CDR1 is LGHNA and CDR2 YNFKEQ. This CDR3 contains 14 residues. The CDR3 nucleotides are TGTGCCAGCAGCCAAGACAGCCGCACCGGGGAGCTGTTTTTT. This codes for CASSQDSRTGELFF.

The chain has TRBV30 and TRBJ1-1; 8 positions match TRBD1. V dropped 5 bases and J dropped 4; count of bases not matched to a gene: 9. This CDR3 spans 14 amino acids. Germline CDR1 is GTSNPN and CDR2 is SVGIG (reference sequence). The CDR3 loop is CAWARGQVVTEAFF. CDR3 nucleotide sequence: TGTGCCTGGGCCAGGGGGCAAGTAGTCACTGAAGCTTTCTTT.

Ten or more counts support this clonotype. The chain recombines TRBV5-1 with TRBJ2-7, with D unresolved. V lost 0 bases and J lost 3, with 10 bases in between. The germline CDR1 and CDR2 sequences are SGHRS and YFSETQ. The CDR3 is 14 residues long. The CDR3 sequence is CASSLELTFYEQYF. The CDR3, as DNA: TGCGCCAGCAGCTTGGAATTAACGTTCTACGAGCAGTACTTC.

CDR3 in amino acids: CASSLGTSETQYF. The CDR3 nucleotides are TGTGCCAGCAGCTTAGGAACATCGGAGACCCAGTACTTC. This chain uses TRBV11-3 with TRBJ2-5; the D is unclear. V shed 1 base and J shed 5 bases, with 8 bases lying between them. The CDR3 runs to 13 residues. The germline gives CDR1 SGHNT, CDR2 YENEEA.

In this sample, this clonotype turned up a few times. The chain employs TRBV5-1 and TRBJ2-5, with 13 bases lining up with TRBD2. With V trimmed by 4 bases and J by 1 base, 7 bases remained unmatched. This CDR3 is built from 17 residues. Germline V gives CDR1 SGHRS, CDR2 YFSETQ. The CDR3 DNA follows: TGCGCCAGCAGCCTATCGGGACTAGCGGGGAGCCAAGAGACCCAGTACTTC. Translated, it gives CASSLSGLAGSQETQYF.

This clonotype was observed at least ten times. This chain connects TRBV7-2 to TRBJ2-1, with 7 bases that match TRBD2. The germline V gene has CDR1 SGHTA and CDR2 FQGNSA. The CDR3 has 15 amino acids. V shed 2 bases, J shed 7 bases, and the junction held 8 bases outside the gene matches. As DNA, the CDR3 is TGTGCCAGCAGCTTATACGCGGGGGACGAAAATGAGCAGTTCTTC. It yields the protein CASSLYAGDENEQFF.

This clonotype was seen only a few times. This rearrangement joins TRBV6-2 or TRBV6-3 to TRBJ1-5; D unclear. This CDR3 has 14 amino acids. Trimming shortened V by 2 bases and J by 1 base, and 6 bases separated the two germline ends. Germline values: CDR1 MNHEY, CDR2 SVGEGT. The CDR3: CASSYLDSNQPQHF. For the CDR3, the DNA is TGTGCCAGCAGTTACCTGGACAGCAATCAGCCCCAGCATTTT.

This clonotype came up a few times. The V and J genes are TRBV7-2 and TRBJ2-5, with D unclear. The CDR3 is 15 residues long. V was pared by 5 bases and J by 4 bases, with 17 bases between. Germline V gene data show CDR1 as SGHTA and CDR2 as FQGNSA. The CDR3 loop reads CASSNQPGRGETQYF. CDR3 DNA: TGTGCCAGCAGCAACCAACCCGGGCGCGGAGAGACCCAGTACTTC.

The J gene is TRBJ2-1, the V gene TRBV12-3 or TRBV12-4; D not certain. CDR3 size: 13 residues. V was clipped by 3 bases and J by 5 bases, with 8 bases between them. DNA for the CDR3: TGTGCCAGCAGTTTCGTAGGTAACAATGAGCAGTTCTTC. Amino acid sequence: CASSFVGNNEQFF.

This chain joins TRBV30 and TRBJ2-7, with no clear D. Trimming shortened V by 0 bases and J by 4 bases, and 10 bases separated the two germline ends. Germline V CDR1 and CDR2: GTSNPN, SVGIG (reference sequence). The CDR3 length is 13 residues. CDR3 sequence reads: CAWSVANQYEQYF. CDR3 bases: TGTGCCTGGAGTGTAGCGAACCAATACGAGCAGTACTTC.

The CDR3: CASSFQGGEKLFF. The CDR3 nucleotides are TGTGCCAGCAGCTTCCAGGGAGGCGAAAAACTGTTTTTT. The chain uses TRBV7-2 and TRBJ1-4, with TRBD1 as a possible D gene (5 bases). CDR1 is SGHTA, CDR2 FQGNSA, per germline. The CDR3 totals 13 residues. V was pared by 3 bases and J by 8 bases, with 10 bases between.

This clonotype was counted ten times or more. The CDR3 DNA sequence: TGCGCCAGCCAGACAGGCCACACCGGGGAGCTGTTTTTT. It translates to CASQTGHTGELFF. The chain couples TRBV5-1 to TRBJ2-2, with D perhaps TRBD1 (6 bases). V was shortened by 7 bases and J by 3 bases, with 10 bases between the two germline ends. Germline values: CDR1 SGHRS, CDR2 YFSETQ. CDR3 length: 13 residues.

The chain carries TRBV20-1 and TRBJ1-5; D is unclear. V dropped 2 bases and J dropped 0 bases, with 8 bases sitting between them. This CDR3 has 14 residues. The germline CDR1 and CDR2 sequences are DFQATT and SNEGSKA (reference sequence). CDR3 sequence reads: CSARRHRSNQPQHF. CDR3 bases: TGCAGTGCTAGAAGACACCGTAGCAATCAGCCCCAGCATTTT.

The CDR3 nucleotides are TGCGCCAGCAGCTCCTCAGGGGTATCGAACACTGAAGCTTTCTTT. Protein sequence: CASSSSGVSNTEAFF. The chain couples TRBV5-1 to TRBJ1-1, with a weak D call TRBD1 (6 bases). The CDR3 length is 15 residues. The germline V gene has CDR1 SGHRS and CDR2 YFSETQ. V was pared by 3 bases and J by 1 base, with 13 bases between.

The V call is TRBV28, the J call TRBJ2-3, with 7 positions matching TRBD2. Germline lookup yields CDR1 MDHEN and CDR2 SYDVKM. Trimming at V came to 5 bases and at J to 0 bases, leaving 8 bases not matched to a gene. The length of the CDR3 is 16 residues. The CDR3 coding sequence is TGTGCCAGCAGTGACCCCGGGGGGTCCAGCACAGATACGCAGTATTTT. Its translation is CASSDPGGSSTDTQYF.

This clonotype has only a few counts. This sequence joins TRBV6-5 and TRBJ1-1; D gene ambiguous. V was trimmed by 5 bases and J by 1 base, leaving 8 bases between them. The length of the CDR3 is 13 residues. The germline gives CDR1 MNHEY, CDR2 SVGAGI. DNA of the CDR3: TGTGCCAGCAGTAAAATTCGGAACACTGAAGCTTTCTTT. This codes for CASSKIRNTEAFF.

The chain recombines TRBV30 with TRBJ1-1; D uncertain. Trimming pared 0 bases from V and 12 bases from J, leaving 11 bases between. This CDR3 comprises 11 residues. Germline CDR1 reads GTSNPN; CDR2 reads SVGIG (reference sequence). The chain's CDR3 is CAWSVRSGPFF. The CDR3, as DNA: TGTGCCTGGAGTGTACGGTCCGGTCCTTTCTTT.